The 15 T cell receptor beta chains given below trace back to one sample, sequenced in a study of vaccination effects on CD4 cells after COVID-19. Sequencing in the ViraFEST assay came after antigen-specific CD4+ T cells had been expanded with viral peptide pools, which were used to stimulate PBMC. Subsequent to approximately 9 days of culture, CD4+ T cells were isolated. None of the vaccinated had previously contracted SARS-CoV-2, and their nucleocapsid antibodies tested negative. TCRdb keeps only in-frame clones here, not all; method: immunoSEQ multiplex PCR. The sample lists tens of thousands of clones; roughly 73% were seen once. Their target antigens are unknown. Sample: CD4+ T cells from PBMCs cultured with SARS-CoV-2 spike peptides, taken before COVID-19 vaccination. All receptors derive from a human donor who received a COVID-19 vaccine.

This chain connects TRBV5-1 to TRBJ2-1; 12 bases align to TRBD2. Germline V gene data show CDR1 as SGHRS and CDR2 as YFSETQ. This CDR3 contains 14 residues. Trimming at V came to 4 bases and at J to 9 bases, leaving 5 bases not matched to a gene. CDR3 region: CASSPSGRGIEQFF. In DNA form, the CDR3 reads TGCGCCAGCAGCCCTAGCGGGAGGGGTATTGAGCAGTTCTTC.

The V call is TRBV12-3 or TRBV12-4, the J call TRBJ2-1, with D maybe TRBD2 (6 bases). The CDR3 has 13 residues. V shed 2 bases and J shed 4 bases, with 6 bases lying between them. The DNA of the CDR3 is TGTGCCAGCAGTTTAAGCGGGTACAATGAGCAGTTCTTC. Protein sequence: CASSLSGYNEQFF.

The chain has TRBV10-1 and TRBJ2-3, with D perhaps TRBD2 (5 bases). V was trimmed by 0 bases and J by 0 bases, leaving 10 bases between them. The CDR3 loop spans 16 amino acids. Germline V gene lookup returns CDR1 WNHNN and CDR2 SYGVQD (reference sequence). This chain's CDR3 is CASSESIGGSTDTQYF. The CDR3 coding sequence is TGCGCCAGCAGTGAGTCGATAGGCGGGAGCACAGATACGCAGTATTTT.

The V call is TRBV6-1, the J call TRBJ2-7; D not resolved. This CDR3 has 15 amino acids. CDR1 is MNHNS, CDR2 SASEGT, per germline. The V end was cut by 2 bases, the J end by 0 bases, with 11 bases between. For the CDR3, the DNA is TGTGCCAGCAGTGAACTCTATACTCACTCCTACGAGCAGTACTTC. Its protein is CASSELYTHSYEQYF.

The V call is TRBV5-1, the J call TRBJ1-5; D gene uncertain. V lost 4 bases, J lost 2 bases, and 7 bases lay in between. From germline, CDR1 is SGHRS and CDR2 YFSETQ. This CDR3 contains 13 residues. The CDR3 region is CASSLRGNQPQHF. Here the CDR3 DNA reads TGCGCCAGCAGCCTGAGGGGCAATCAGCCCCAGCATTTT. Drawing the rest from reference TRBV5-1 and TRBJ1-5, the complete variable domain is KAGVTQTPRYLIKTRGQQVTLSCSPISGHRSVSWYQQTPGQGLQFLFEYFSETQRNKGNFPGRFSGRQFSNSRSEMNVSTLELGDSALYLCASSLRGNQPQHFGDGTRLSIL.

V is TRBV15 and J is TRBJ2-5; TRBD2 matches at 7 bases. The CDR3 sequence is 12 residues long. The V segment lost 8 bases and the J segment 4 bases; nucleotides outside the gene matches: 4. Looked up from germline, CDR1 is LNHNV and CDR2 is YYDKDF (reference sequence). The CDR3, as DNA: TGTGCCACCTCTGGGGGGGTAGAGACCCAGTACTTC. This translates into CATSGGVETQYF.

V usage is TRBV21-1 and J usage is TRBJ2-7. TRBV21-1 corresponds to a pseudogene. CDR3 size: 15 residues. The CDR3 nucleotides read TGTGCCAGCAGCCCTCGTCGGCCGTCCTCCTACGAGCAGTACTTC. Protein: CASSPRRPSSYEQYF.

Written as DNA, the CDR3 is TGTGCCAGCAGCGTGATGGGACTAGCGGGAGGGAATGAGCAGTTCTTC. Protein sequence: CASSVMGLAGGNEQFF. The V and J genes are TRBV6-4 and TRBJ2-1, with 16 nucleotides matching TRBD2. The J segment lost 7 bases and the V segment lost 6 bases, leaving 6 bases of the junction unmatched. Germline V gene data show CDR1 as MRHNA and CDR2 as SNTAGT. The CDR3 covers 16 residues.

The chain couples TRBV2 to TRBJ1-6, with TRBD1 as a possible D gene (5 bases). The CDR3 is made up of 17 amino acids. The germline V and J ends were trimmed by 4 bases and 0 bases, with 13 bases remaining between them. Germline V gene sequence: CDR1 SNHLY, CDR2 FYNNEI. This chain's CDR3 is CASSVDGGGSYNSPLHF. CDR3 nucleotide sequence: TGTGCCAGCAGTGTTGACGGGGGAGGCTCCTATAATTCACCCCTCCACTTT.

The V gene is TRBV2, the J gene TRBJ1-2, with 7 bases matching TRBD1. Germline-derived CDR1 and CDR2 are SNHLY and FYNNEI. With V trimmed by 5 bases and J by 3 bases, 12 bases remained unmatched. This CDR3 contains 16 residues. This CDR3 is CASSWGEGAPHYGYTF. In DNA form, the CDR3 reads TGTGCCAGCAGTTGGGGGGAGGGGGCGCCCCACTATGGCTACACCTTC. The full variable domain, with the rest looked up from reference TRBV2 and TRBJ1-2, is EPEVTQTPSHQVTQMGQEVILRCVPISNHLYFYWYRQILGQKVEFLVSFYNNEISEKSEIFDDQFSVERPDGSNFTLKIRSTKLEDSAMYFCASSWGEGAPHYGYTFGSGTRLTVV.

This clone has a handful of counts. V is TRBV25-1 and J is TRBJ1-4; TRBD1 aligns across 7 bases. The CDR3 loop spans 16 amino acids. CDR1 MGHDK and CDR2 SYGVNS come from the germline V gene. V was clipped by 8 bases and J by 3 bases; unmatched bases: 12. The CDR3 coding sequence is TGTGCCAGCGGGGGGGCAGGGGGATCACCTAATGAAAAACTGTTTTTT. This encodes CASGGAGGSPNEKLFF.

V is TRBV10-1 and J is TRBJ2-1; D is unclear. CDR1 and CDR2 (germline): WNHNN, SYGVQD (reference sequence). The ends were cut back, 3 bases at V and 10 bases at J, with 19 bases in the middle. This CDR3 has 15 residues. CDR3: CASSDYVLGRAEQFF. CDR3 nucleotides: TGCGCCAGCAGTGATTATGTTTTGGGCCGGGCGGAGCAGTTCTTC.

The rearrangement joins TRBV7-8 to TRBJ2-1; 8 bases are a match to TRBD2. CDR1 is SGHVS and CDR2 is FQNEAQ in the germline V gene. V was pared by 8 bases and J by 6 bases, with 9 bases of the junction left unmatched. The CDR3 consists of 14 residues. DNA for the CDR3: TGTGCCAGCCGCGGGACTAGACGGGGCAATGAGCAGTTCTTC. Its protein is CASRGTRRGNEQFF. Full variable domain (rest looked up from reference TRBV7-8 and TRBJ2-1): GAGVSQSPRYKVAKRGQDVALRCDPISGHVSLFWYQQALGQGPEFLTYFQNEAQLDKSGLPSDRFFAERPEGSVSTLKIQRTQQEDSAVYLCASRGTRRGNEQFFGPGTRLTVL.

The CDR3 region is CAIKAGVENTEAFF. The CDR3 DNA sequence: TGTGCCATCAAGGCAGGGGTTGAGAACACTGAAGCTTTCTTT. The rearrangement links TRBV10-3 to TRBJ1-1, with D perhaps matching TRBD1 (6 bases). The germline V gene encodes CDR1 ENHRY and CDR2 SYGVKD. This CDR3 has 14 amino acids. Trimming took off 7 bases at V and 1 base at J, with 13 bases between the two ends.

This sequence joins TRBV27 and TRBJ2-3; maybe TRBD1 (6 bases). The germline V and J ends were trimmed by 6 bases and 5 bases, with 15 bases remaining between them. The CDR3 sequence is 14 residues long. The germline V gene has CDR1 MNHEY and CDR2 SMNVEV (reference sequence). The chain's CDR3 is CASRKSGAGDTQYF. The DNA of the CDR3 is TGTGCCAGCAGGAAATCAGGGGCTGGAGATACGCAGTATTTT.